A selection of T cell receptor beta chains follows, all from one sample in a study of TIL therapy for anti-PD-1-resistant metastatic lung cancer. Sequencing used immunoSEQ multiplex PCR; TCRdb keeps in-frame clones, though not all of them. The profile shows roughly 60,000 clones, roughly 80% of them singletons. This specimen consisted of blood, obtained at baseline. The origin of the receptors is a person between 25 and 80 years old with non-small cell lung cancer. Each CDR3 is given with its conserved first and last residue. A D gene is named only where the DNA matches it firmly. The listing skips clone size in some rows; elsewhere it reads once, few, many or a size class.

V	D	J	size	DNA	CDR3
TRBV7-9	TRBD2	TRBJ2-7	NA	TGTGCCAGCAGCGAACTAGCGGGAGTCACCTACGAGCAGTACTTC	CASSELAGVTYEQYF
TRBV4-1	NA	TRBJ2-1	NA	TGCGCCAGCAGCCAAGGTCTCGGGACCTACAATGAGCAGTTCTTC	CASSQGLGTYNEQFF
TRBV28	NA	TRBJ2-7	once	TGTGCCAGCAGGGACCTGGGGGGAGGCCAGGGTCGGGAGCAGTACTTC	CASRDLGGGQGREQYF
TRBV15	NA	TRBJ2-2	NA	TGTGCCACCAGCAGAGAGTACTCTTACACCGGGGAGCTGTTTTTT	CATSREYSYTGELFF
TRBV6-5	NA	TRBJ1-1	NA	TGTGCCAGCAGTTTGAGTGAGAACACTGAAGCTTTCTTT	CASSLSENTEAFF
TRBV29-1	TRBD1	TRBJ2-3	once	TGCAGCGTGGACCCGCAGGGGGTTCGGTCAGATACGCAGTATTTT	CSVDPQGVRSDTQYF
TRBV7-8	NA	TRBJ1-4	NA	TGTGCCAGCAGCTTAATGGGTTGGACTAATGAAAAACTGTTTTTT	CASSLMGWTNEKLFF
TRBV9	TRBD2	TRBJ2-3	NA	TGTGCCAGCAGCGTTAGCGGGTCAACAGATACGCAGTATTTT	CASSVSGSTDTQYF
TRBV7-3	TRBD1	TRBJ1-2	NA	TGTGCCAGCAGCTTAACAGGGGGCGGTCCCTATGGCTACACCTTC	CASSLTGGGPYGYTF
TRBV6-5	TRBD1	TRBJ1-4	once	TGTGCCAGCACCTCCGGGACAGGGATTGAAAAACTGTTTTTT	CASTSGTGIEKLFF
TRBV11-3	NA	TRBJ2-2	NA	TGTGCCAGCAGCTTCCAAGGGAACACCGGGGAGCTGTTTTTT	CASSFQGNTGELFF
TRBV10-3	NA	TRBJ1-2	NA	TGTGCCATCAGTGAGTCGGGGGGGGCGAGCTATGGCTACACCTTC	CAISESGGASYGYTF
TRBV2	NA	TRBJ2-4	NA	TGTGCCAGCTCGACTCCGGGAAAAAACATTCAGTACTTC	CASSTPGKNIQYF
TRBV11-3	TRBD1	TRBJ1-1	NA	TGTGCCAGCAGCTTTACAGGGGTAAACACTGAAGCTTTCTTT	CASSFTGVNTEAFF
TRBV9	NA	TRBJ1-2	NA	TGTGCCAGCAGCGTTCAGGGGTATGGCTACACCTTC	CASSVQGYGYTF
TRBV7-2	NA	TRBJ1-4	NA	TGTGCCAGCAGCCAAAGGGCGGGACGGACTTGCGTTTTT	CASSQRAGRTCVF
TRBV27	TRBD1	TRBJ2-5	NA	TGTGCCAGCAGTTCCACTAGGGGGGGACAGGGGAGAGGTGAGACCCAGTACTTC	CASSSTRGGQGRGETQYF
TRBV6-1	NA	TRBJ2-1	NA	TGTGCCAGCAGTGAAGCGCATCTCTCGTCCACCTACAATGAGCAGTTCTTC	CASSEAHLSSTYNEQFF
TRBV2	TRBD1	TRBJ1-2	few	TGTGCCAGCAGTGCGACAGGGGGCTATGGCTACACCTTC	CASSATGGYGYTF
TRBV11-3	NA	TRBJ1-1	NA	TGTGCCAGCAGCACCCGACAGCACACTGAAGCTTTCTTT	CASSTRQHTEAFF
TRBV30	NA	TRBJ1-2	NA	TGTGCCGGGGGGAGGACGGGGAGCTTCTTGGCCCCGGACCACTATGGCTACACCTTC	CAGGRTGSFLAPDHYGYTF
TRBV2	TRBD1	TRBJ2-7	NA	TGTGCCACCTGGGACAGCGCTTGGACGTACGAGCAGTACTTC	CATWDSAWTYEQYF
TRBV19	TRBD1	TRBJ1-1	NA	TGTGCCAGTAGTCCTGGACAGGGGATCTACTCTGAAGCTTTCTTT	CASSPGQGIYSEAFF
TRBV11-2	NA	TRBJ2-5	NA	TGTGCCAGCAGCCCCAGAGAGCCCCGGGAGACCCAGTACTTC	CASSPREPRETQYF
TRBV29-1	NA	TRBJ2-2	NA	TGCAGCGTCGAGAGCACCGGGGAGCTGTTTTTT	CSVESTGELFF
TRBV6-1	NA	TRBJ2-5	NA	TGTGCCAGCAGTGGCAGGGTTGGAACCCAGTACTTC	CASSGRVGTQYF